These T cell receptor beta chains were read from a single sample in a study of T cell responses to AZD1222 COVID-19 vaccine. Only in-frame clones appear in the TCRdb table, and some are missing; sequencing was by immunoSEQ multiplex PCR. The repertoire holds 100,000 to 150,000 clones, about 87% seen once, with approximately 4% in the top ten. The sequences come from peripheral blood, collected on day 0 of AZD1222 vaccination. The receptors were gathered from an adult in good health. CDR3s include the opening cysteine and the closing phenylalanine or tryptophan. The order of the fields is J gene, clone size, V gene, D gene, CDR3 DNA, CDR3 protein. The D gene is left open where the match is weak. Clone size appears in some rows only: once, few, many, or a class for an expanded clone.

>TRBJ1-5|few|TRBV15|NA
TGTGCCACCAGACAGGGAAAGAGGGGTTATAGCAATCAGCCCCAGCATTTT
CATRQGKRGYSNQPQHF
>TRBJ2-1|NA|TRBV12-3/TRBV12-4|NA
TGTGCCAGCAGACCCTTCTCCGCGGATGAGCAGTTCTTC
CASRPFSADEQFF
>TRBJ2-7|NA|TRBV7-2|TRBD2
TGTGCCAGCAGCTCCCCACAGCGGGGGGACTACGAGCAGTACTTC
CASSSPQRGDYEQYF
>TRBJ1-6|once|TRBV28|NA
TGTGCCAGCAGTTTGGGGGGCAGGGGTTATAATTCACCCCTCCACTTT
CASSLGGRGYNSPLHF
>TRBJ1-4|NA|TRBV6-2/TRBV6-3|TRBD1
TGTGCCAGCAGCCGAACAGGGGCGGATGAAAAACTGTTTTTT
CASSRTGADEKLFF
>TRBJ1-1|NA|TRBV7-6|NA
TGTGCCAGCAGCTTGGCAGGGACGAACACTGAAGCTTTCTTT
CASSLAGTNTEAFF
>TRBJ1-4|NA|TRBV19|TRBD1
TGTGCCAGTAGTGCGCAGGGGGCCGGTGAAAAACTGTTTTTT
CASSAQGAGEKLFF
>TRBJ2-7|NA|TRBV15|TRBD1
TGTGCCACCAGCGGCCGGGACAGGTCCTACGAGCAGTACTTC
CATSGRDRSYEQYF
>TRBJ1-3|few|TRBV5-1|TRBD1
TGCGCCAGCAGCACGTCGACAGGGGGGAACACCATATATTTT
CASSTSTGGNTIYF
>TRBJ1-5|NA|TRBV6-1|NA
TGTGCCAGCAGTGAAAATCGAGGGGCCACGGTTAGGCAGCCCCAGCATTTT
CASSENRGATVRQPQHF
>TRBJ2-7|once|TRBV13|NA
TGTGCCAGCAGCACCCGGACAAAAAGGCCCTACGAGCAGTACTTC
CASSTRTKRPYEQYF
>TRBJ2-3|NA|TRBV7-9|NA
TGTGCCAGCAGCTTAATCGCAGATACGCAGTATTTT
CASSLIADTQYF
>TRBJ2-7|NA|TRBV7-9|TRBD2
TGTGCCAGCAGCCCCCGTTCCTATAGCGGGGGGGCCTCCTACGAGCAGTACTTC
CASSPRSYSGGASYEQYF
>TRBJ2-3|NA|TRBV6-5|NA
NA
CASSSSDRFARTQYF
>TRBJ2-3|NA|TRBV6-5|TRBD1
TGTGCCAGCAGTCCCGGGACAGGAGATACGCAGTATTTT
CASSPGTGDTQYF
>TRBJ2-3|NA|TRBV7-8|TRBD1
TGTGCCTCCGGGGGACAGGGGTTCACAGATACGCAGTATTTT
CASGGQGFTDTQYF
>TRBJ2-5|NA|TRBV7-6|NA
TGTGCCAGCAGCTTAGCGAACGGGGTGGGGGAGACCCAGTACTTC
CASSLANGVGETQYF
>TRBJ2-7|NA|TRBV29-1|TRBD1
TGCAGCGCCCTACCCGGGACAGGCACAATAGGGCAGTACTTC
CSALPGTGTIGQYF
>TRBJ1-1|NA|TRBV23-1|TRBD1
TGCGCCAGCGCCTCGGACAGGGACACTGAAGCTTTCTTT
CASASDRDTEAFF
>TRBJ2-3|NA|TRBV28|NA
TGTGCCGGCTGCCCCGGGCGGGAATCCCATACGCAGTATTTT
CAGCPGRESHTQYF
>TRBJ1-1|NA|TRBV19|NA
TGTGCCAGTTGTAGGGTACGAGGGATGAACACTGAAGCTTTCTTT
CASCRVRGMNTEAFF
>TRBJ2-3|NA|TRBV7-2|NA
TGTGCCAGCAGCTGGAATAGCCCAGATACGCAGTATTTT
CASSWNSPDTQYF
>TRBJ2-5|NA|TRBV11-2|NA
TGTGCCAGCACCCCATCGGGGGCGCTGAGGGAGACCCAGTACTTC
CASTPSGALRETQYF
>TRBJ2-1|once|TRBV27|NA
TGTGCCAGCAGTTTAAGGGGGGGGAACTCCTACAATGAGCAGTTCTTC
CASSLRGGNSYNEQFF
>TRBJ1-2|NA|TRBV4-3|NA
TGCGCCAGCAGCCAAGTTCCGGGGGCGGGGCAGGGTACTAATGGCTACACCTTC
CASSQVPGAGQGTNGYTF
>TRBJ2-7|NA|TRBV28|NA
TGTGCCAGCAGTTTTGGAGGGGCAGCACCACCGTTCCCCGAGCAGTACTTC
CASSFGGAAPPFPEQYF
>TRBJ1-3|NA|TRBV29-1|NA
TGCAGCGTTGCCAGCTCTGGAAACACCATATATTTT
CSVASSGNTIYF
>TRBJ1-1|few|TRBV7-9|NA
TGTGCCAGCAGCTTAGAGCGGTTTGAAGCTTTCTTT
CASSLERFEAFF
>TRBJ2-7|NA|TRBV5-1|NA
TGCGCCAGCAGCCCTTTCACGGAGGGGTTAAGGGCCTACGAGCAGTACTTC
CASSPFTEGLRAYEQYF
>TRBJ1-3|once|TRBV18|NA
TGTGCCAGCTCACCAGATCCAGGGGACTCTGGAAACACCATATATTTT
CASSPDPGDSGNTIYF
>TRBJ1-1|NA|TRBV19|NA
TGTGCCAGTAGTTCCACGATCGGGAAGAACACTGAAGCTTTCTTT
CASSSTIGKNTEAFF
>TRBJ2-5|NA|TRBV29-1|NA
TGCAGCGTTGAAATCGGTAGCGATATAAGGGAGACCCAGTACTTC
CSVEIGSDIRETQYF
>TRBJ1-2|few|TRBV18|NA
TGTGCCAGCTCACCATCGACGGGAGCTAACTATGGCTACACCTTC
CASSPSTGANYGYTF
>TRBJ1-6|few|TRBV7-8|NA
TGTGCCAGCAGCTTAGCGTCGGGGATGGGGTCACCCCTCCACTTT
CASSLASGMGSPLHF
>TRBJ2-1|NA|TRBV11-2|NA
TGTGCCAGCAGCTTTGGGACTCTGCCCAATGAGCAGTTCTTC
CASSFGTLPNEQFF
>TRBJ1-5|NA|TRBV11-2|NA
TGTGCCAGCAGCTTAGGCCTGGGAGATCAGCCCCAGCATTTT
CASSLGLGDQPQHF
>TRBJ2-7|NA|TRBV28|NA
TGTGCCAGCAGTTTAGGAGGACAAAACGAGCAGTACTTC
CASSLGGQNEQYF
>TRBJ1-5|NA|TRBV30|NA
TGTGCCTGGAGTCCAAGGGGGACCGCCGGGGCGAGCAATCAGCCCCAGCATTTT
CAWSPRGTAGASNQPQHF
>TRBJ1-1|few|TRBV12-3/TRBV12-4|NA
TGTGCCAGCAGTCAGAGGTTTGGGGCTGAAGCTTTCTTT
CASSQRFGAEAFF
>TRBJ1-2|once|TRBV27|TRBD1
TGTGCCAGCAGTTTATGGCAGGGGGCGGTAGGAGGCTACACCTTC
CASSLWQGAVGGYTF
>TRBJ2-7|NA|TRBV24-1|TRBD1
TGTGCCACCAGTGATCCAGGACAGGGGGCTGGGTACGAGCAGTACTTC
CATSDPGQGAGYEQYF
>TRBJ2-1|NA|TRBV9|TRBD2
TGTGCCAGCAGCGCCTCAGCGGGGAGCTCCTACAATGAGCAGTTCTTC
CASSASAGSSYNEQFF
>TRBJ2-1|NA|TRBV4-2|NA
TGTGCCAGCAGCCAGGCAGGCCTATCCAATGAGCAGTTCTTC
CASSQAGLSNEQFF
>TRBJ1-1|NA|TRBV7-2|NA
TGTGCCAGCAGCTTCAACAGGGAAGCCACTGAAGCTTTCTTT
CASSFNREATEAFF
>TRBJ1-1|NA|TRBV10-3|NA
TGTGCCACCTGGGCCACAGGGCGCACTGAAGCTTTCTTT
CATWATGRTEAFF